The clone carrying this TCR beta chain was seen many times. Its antigen is still unknown. The cDNA had a unique molecular identifier and a template-switch universal primer site. TCRdb reanalysed the 5' RACE reads using MiXCR and keeps one entry per CDR3 protein. The sample has about 100,000 distinct CDR3 sequences, under 7% seen once; the top ten hold over 9.5%. The sample comes from a study of identical twins. Study observations and caveats: Where out-of-frame alpha sequences were twin-shared, they showed excess low generation probability.

V shed 8 bases and J shed 1 base, with 10 bases lying between them. CDR3 length equals 13 residues. In every case, the donor was a healthy Caucasian. This clonotype was sampled from a woman in her forties or fifties in good health. The chain recombines TRBV12-3 or TRBV12-4 with TRBJ2-3; D gene uncertain. Sequenced sample: memory T cells sorted from blood. Written as DNA, the CDR3 is TGTGCCAGCGCCTCCCCGGGCACAGATACGCAGTATTTT. Amino acids: CASASPGTDTQYF.